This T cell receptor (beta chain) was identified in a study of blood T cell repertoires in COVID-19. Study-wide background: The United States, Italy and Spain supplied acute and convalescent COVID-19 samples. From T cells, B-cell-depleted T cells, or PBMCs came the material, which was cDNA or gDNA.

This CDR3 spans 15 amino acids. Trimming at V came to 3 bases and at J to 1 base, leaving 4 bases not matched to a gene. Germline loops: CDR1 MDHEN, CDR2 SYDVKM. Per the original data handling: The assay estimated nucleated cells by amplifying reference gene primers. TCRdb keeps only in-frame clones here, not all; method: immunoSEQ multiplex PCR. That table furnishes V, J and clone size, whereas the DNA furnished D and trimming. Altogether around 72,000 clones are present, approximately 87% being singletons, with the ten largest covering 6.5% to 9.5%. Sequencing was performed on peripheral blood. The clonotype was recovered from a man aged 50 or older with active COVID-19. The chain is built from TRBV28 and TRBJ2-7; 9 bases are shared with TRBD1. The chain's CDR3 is CASSLTGTGSYEQYF. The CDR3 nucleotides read TGTGCCAGCAGTTTGACCGGGACAGGGTCCTACGAGCAGTACTTC.